This T cell receptor beta chain was obtained from a study of response to subunit inactivated influenza vaccine. The CDR3 has 11 residues. V gave up 3 bases and J gave up 8 bases, with 7 bases separating them. Points from the study as a whole: After each seasonal influenza vaccination, few new T cells are recruited, the authors suggested.

Only a few counts were recorded for this clonotype. Its cognate antigen is unknown. Using its own MiXCR run on the RT-PCR reads, TCRdb lists one record per CDR3 protein. Of 530,000 or so distinct CDR3 sequences listed, roughly 27% are singletons. The material sequenced was CD4+ T cells sorted from PBMCs, taken about 5 days after vaccination. This clonotype was obtained from a man in his fifties or sixties who received an inactivated influenza vaccine. The V and J genes are TRBV12-3 or TRBV12-4 and TRBJ1-1; D not certain. The CDR3 sequence: CASSFGEEAFF. DNA for the CDR3: TGTGCCAGCAGTTTTGGTGAGGAAGCTTTCTTT.